Below, 8 T cell receptor beta chains from the same sample are listed, as sequenced in a study of response to subunit inactivated influenza vaccine. TCRdb re-called the RT-PCR reads with MiXCR, one entry per CDR3 protein. Among hundreds of thousands of distinct CDR3 sequences listed, about a fifth were seen once. Sample: PBMCs from blood, taken less than 6 days after vaccination. The receptor source for this set is a man aged 45-65 years who received an inactivated influenza vaccine.

CDR3 in amino acids: CASSLVPSGYNEQFF. The DNA for the CDR3 is TGTGCCAGCAGCTTAGTGCCTAGCGGTTACAATGAGCAGTTCTTC. The chain joins TRBV7-2 to TRBJ2-1; TRBD2 matches at 7 bases. CDR3 size: 15 residues. The V gene end was trimmed by 1 base and the J gene end by 4 bases; junction bases not matched to a gene: 4. Germline CDR1 is SGHTA and CDR2 is FQGNSA.

The CDR3 DNA reads as TGTGCCACCAGTGCACCCGGACAGCCCCAGCATTTT. It yields the protein CATSAPGQPQHF. The V gene is TRBV24-1, the J gene TRBJ1-5; D ambiguous. Germline assignment: CDR1 KGHDR and CDR2 SFDVKD. V was clipped by 5 bases and J by 7 bases, with 8 bases between them. The CDR3 has 12 residues.

This chain connects TRBV7-9 to TRBJ2-5; TRBD1 might be the D (5 bases). The CDR3 loop spans 15 amino acids. V was clipped by 4 bases and J by 1 base, with 13 bases between them. Germline CDR1 is SEHNR and CDR2 is FQNEAQ (reference sequence). The CDR3 bases are TGTGCCAGCAGCTGGCCGTGGGGCACCCAAGAGACCCAGTACTTC. Its protein is CASSWPWGTQETQYF.

The chain has TRBV15 and TRBJ2-2; D not certain. Trimming shortened V by 2 bases and J by 2 bases, and 6 bases separated the two germline ends. CDR3 length equals 14 residues. From germline, CDR1 is LNHNV and CDR2 YYDKDF (reference sequence). In DNA form, the CDR3 reads TGTGCCACCAGCAGATGGGGAAACACCGGGGAGCTGTTTTTT. Protein sequence: CATSRWGNTGELFF.

CDR3 bases: TGCGCCAGCAGCTACCACCCCGGGGAGCAGTACTTC. Its protein is CASSYHPGEQYF. The J gene is TRBJ2-7, the V gene TRBV4-3; D gene uncertain. V lost 5 bases and J 7 bases, leaving 12 bases between the germline ends. The CDR3 extends over 12 amino acids. Germline CDR1 reads LGHNA; CDR2 reads YSLEER.

This clonotype was counted a few times. At one end, the junction sequence differs from germline, possibly due to a read error. The V and J genes are TRBV7-7 and TRBJ2-7; 7 bases line up with TRBD1. Germline CDR1 is SSHAT and CDR2 is FNYEAQ (reference sequence). The CDR3 totals 15 residues. The CDR3 nucleotides are TGTGCTAGCAGCTCGGGACAGTTCCCCACCTACGAGCAGTACTTC. Protein sequence: CASSSGQFPTYEQYF.

This chain connects TRBV4-3 to TRBJ2-3; perhaps TRBD2 as D (5 bases). The V gene lost 1 base and the J gene lost 9 bases, with 11 bases spanning the gap. Germline V gives CDR1 LGHNA, CDR2 YSLEER. The CDR3 consists of 13 residues. The CDR3 region is CASSQVAGSTQYF. The CDR3 coding sequence is TGCGCCAGCAGCCAAGTGGCGGGTAGCACGCAGTATTTT.

The V call is TRBV4-1, the J call TRBJ1-2, with TRBD1 identical over 10 bases. Germline loops: CDR1 MGHRA, CDR2 YSYEKL. Losses at the gene ends were 1 base for V and 0 bases for J; bases not matched to a gene: 20. The CDR3 length is 22 residues. DNA of the CDR3: TGCGCCAGCAGCCAAGGGGGACTACGACTCCCGGGACAGGGGCCCTCTAACTATGGCTACACCTTC. Encoded protein: CASSQGGLRLPGQGPSNYGYTF.